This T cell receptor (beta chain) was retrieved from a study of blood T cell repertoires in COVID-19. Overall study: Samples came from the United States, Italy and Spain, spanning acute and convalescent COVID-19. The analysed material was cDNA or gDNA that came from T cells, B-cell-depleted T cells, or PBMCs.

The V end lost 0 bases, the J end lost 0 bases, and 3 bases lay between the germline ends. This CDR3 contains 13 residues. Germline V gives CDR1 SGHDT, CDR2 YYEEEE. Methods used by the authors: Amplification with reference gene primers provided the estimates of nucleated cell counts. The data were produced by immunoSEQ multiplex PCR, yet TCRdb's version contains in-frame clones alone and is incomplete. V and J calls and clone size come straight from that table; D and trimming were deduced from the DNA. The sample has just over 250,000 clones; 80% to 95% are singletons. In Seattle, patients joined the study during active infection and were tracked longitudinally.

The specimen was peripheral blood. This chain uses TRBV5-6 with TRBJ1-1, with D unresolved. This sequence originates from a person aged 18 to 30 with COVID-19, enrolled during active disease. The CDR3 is CASSLGVNTEAFF. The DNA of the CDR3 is TGTGCCAGCAGCTTGGGCGTGAACACTGAAGCTTTCTTT.